The 21 T cell receptor beta chains below all came from one sample that was sequenced in a study of radiation and T cells in renal cell carcinoma. Time point given: blood 4 weeks post-SBRT, at nephrectomy. Documented treatment: 15 Gy SBRT to primary tumor, nephrectomy 4 weeks later. Only in-frame clones appear in the TCRdb table, and some are missing; sequencing was by immunoSEQ multiplex PCR. The table lists some 150,000 clones, 80% to 90% of them singletons. The material sequenced was blood, taken from a patient whose treatment included radiotherapy and nephrectomy. The receptors stem from a woman aged 45-59 years with renal cell carcinoma.

The chain has TRBV7-8 and TRBJ2-3; 7 nucleotides align to TRBD2. The junction had 5 bases not matched to a gene; V was cut back by 4 bases and J by 4 bases. In germline, CDR1 is SGHVS, CDR2 FQNEAQ. This CDR3 is 14 amino acids long. The CDR3 protein is CASSWTRDSDTQYF. CDR3 DNA: TGTGCCAGCAGCTGGACTAGAGACTCAGATACGCAGTATTTT.

The chain employs TRBV27 and TRBJ2-3; no clear D gene. Germline V gene lookup returns CDR1 MNHEY and CDR2 SMNVEV (reference sequence). This CDR3 is built from 15 residues. V was cut by 2 bases and J by 1 base, with 10 bases left in between. Here the CDR3 reads CASSLGSRGTDTQYF. CDR3 nucleotide sequence: TGTGCCAGCAGTTTAGGGTCAAGGGGCACAGATACGCAGTATTTT.

CDR3 bases: TGCGCCAGCAGCTTGCAGTGGGGGGACTCCTACGAGCAGTACTTC. Translation: CASSLQWGDSYEQYF. The J gene is TRBJ2-7, the V gene TRBV5-1, with D maybe TRBD2 (6 bases). The CDR3 extends over 15 amino acids. V lost 1 base, J lost 0 bases, and 11 bases lay in between. Germline-derived CDR1 and CDR2 are SGHRS and YFSETQ.

The CDR3 reads CASSFDRANEKLFF. DNA for the CDR3: TGTGCCAGCAGCTTCGACAGGGCTAATGAAAAACTGTTTTTT. The V and J genes are TRBV11-2 and TRBJ1-4, with TRBD1 matching 7 bases. CDR3 length equals 14 residues. After removal of 3 bases from V and 3 bases from J, the junction contained 1 base not matched to a gene. Germline V CDR1 and CDR2: SGHAT, FQNNGV.

The genes are TRBV7-8 and TRBJ2-7; weak D call: TRBD2 (6 bases). The ends were cut back, 5 bases at V and 0 bases at J, with 8 bases in the middle. Germline V gene lookup returns CDR1 SGHVS and CDR2 FQNEAQ. The CDR3 spans 13 residues. CDR3 region: CASSVTSSYEQYF. The CDR3 nucleotides read TGTGCCAGCAGCGTGACTAGCTCCTACGAGCAGTACTTC.

V and J are TRBV11-2 and TRBJ2-3, with 7 nucleotides matching TRBD1. Germline lookup yields CDR1 SGHAT and CDR2 FQNNGV. J gave up 2 bases and V 4 bases, and 9 bases lay outside the gene matches. The CDR3 has 16 amino acids. CDR3 DNA: TGTGCCAGCAGCTCCTCCCGACAGGGAATCACAGATACGCAGTATTTT. It yields the protein CASSSSRQGITDTQYF.

The gene calls are TRBV5-1 and TRBJ2-7; D is perhaps TRBD1 or TRBD2 (5 bases each). The germline V and J ends were trimmed by 2 bases and 7 bases, with 10 bases remaining between them. Germline V CDR1 and CDR2: SGHRS, YFSETQ. The CDR3 spans 12 residues. The CDR3 DNA follows: TGCGCCAGCAGCTTTCAAGAGGGGGAGCAGTACTTC. Its translation is CASSFQEGEQYF.

V usage is TRBV7-2 and J usage is TRBJ1-5; TRBD1 matches at 9 bases. Germline assignment: CDR1 SGHTA and CDR2 FQGNSA. The CDR3 consists of 15 residues. Trimming took 5 bases from V and 2 from J; bases not matched to a gene: 4. The CDR3 coding sequence is TGTGCCAGCAGCATGGGACAGGGACGCAATCAGCCCCAGCATTTT. This gives the protein CASSMGQGRNQPQHF.

The chain is built from TRBV5-1 and TRBJ1-4; the D gene is possibly TRBD1 (5 bases). The CDR3 consists of 15 residues. In germline, CDR1 is SGHRS, CDR2 YFSETQ. With 0 bases removed from V and 10 bases from J, the gap between germline ends came to 16 bases. The CDR3 sequence is CASSLAWDPSGKLFF. CDR3 in DNA: TGCGCCAGCAGCTTGGCGTGGGACCCTAGCGGAAAACTGTTTTTT.

The rearrangement joins TRBV5-1 to TRBJ2-1, with 11 bases lining up with TRBD2. This CDR3 contains 16 residues. Germline values: CDR1 SGHRS, CDR2 YFSETQ. V lost 2 bases to trimming and J lost 5 bases; unmatched junction nucleotides: 6. The CDR3 DNA reads TGCGCCAGCAGCTTAATGACTAGCGGGAACCACAATGAGCAGTTCTTC. Protein: CASSLMTSGNHNEQFF.

This clone came up once. The chain joins TRBV10-3 to TRBJ2-3, with 9 bases aligning to TRBD1. The CDR3 is 17 amino acids. The V and J ends lost 0 bases and 3 bases, in that order; junction bases with no gene match: 7. The germline V gene encodes CDR1 ENHRY and CDR2 SYGVKD. CDR3 in amino acids: CAISESGQGLVTDTQYF. DNA of the CDR3: TGTGCCATCAGTGAGTCTGGACAGGGGCTAGTTACAGATACGCAGTATTTT.

This clone appeared a single time. The chain carries TRBV5-5 and TRBJ1-1, with a weak D call TRBD1 (5 bases). The CDR3 contains 15 residues. V was trimmed by 2 bases and J by 3 bases, leaving 14 bases between them. Germline V gives CDR1 SGHKS, CDR2 YYEKEE (reference sequence). CDR3 protein: CASSFTGTGDTEAFF. The CDR3 DNA reads TGTGCCAGCAGCTTTACCGGGACGGGGGACACTGAAGCTTTCTTT.

The V and J genes are TRBV28 and TRBJ2-7; 8 bases map to TRBD2. The length of the CDR3 is 15 residues. The ends lost 6 bases at V and 4 bases at J; junction bases unmatched: 11. From germline, CDR1 is MDHEN and CDR2 SYDVKM. CDR3 region: CASRHSRAGGYEQYF. CDR3 in DNA: TGTGCCAGCAGGCATTCGCGGGCGGGAGGTTACGAGCAGTACTTC.

CDR3 DNA: TGTGCCAGCAGCTTATTCGGGGGGTCTCAGCCCCAGCATTTT. Encoded protein: CASSLFGGSQPQHF. V and J are TRBV7-9 and TRBJ1-5, with D possibly being TRBD1 (5 bases). Germline CDR1 is SEHNR and CDR2 is FQNEAQ (reference sequence). The CDR3 length is 14 residues. V lost 2 bases to trimming and J lost 6 bases, with 11 bases between them.

The chain employs TRBV4-3 and TRBJ2-5; D unclear. Germline values: CDR1 LGHNA, CDR2 YSLEER. The CDR3 contains 14 residues. Trimming cost V 5 bases and J 4 bases, with 14 bases left between them. CDR3 residues: CASSSGEVVETQYF. The CDR3, as DNA: TGCGCCAGCAGCTCTGGAGAGGTTGTAGAGACCCAGTACTTC.

The rearrangement uses TRBV4-2 and TRBJ2-3, with TRBD2 matching over 11 bases. Germline CDR1 LGHNA, CDR2 YNFKEQ. This CDR3 is 16 amino acids long. V shed 2 bases and J 3 bases; nucleotides not matched to a gene: 4. The CDR3 bases are TGTGCCAGCAGCCAATTGACTAGCGGGACTACAGATACGCAGTATTTT. Translating gives CASSQLTSGTTDTQYF.

The chain has TRBV15 and TRBJ2-5, with D perhaps matching TRBD1 (5 bases). The CDR3 extends over 15 amino acids. Germline V gives CDR1 LNHNV, CDR2 YYDKDF (reference sequence). The V end was cut by 1 base, the J end by 1 base, with 10 bases between. The CDR3 DNA follows: TGTGCCACCAGCAGAGGAGGACAAGTCCAAGAGACCCAGTACTTC. This codes for CATSRGGQVQETQYF.

This chain links TRBV7-8 with TRBJ1-2; TRBD1 matches 9 bases. J gave up 6 bases and V 5 bases, and 7 bases lay outside the gene matches. In germline, CDR1 is SGHVS, CDR2 FQNEAQ. This CDR3 is 14 amino acids long. The CDR3 reads CASSKHRTGDGYTF. The CDR3 DNA sequence: TGTGCCAGCAGCAAACACAGGACAGGGGATGGCTACACCTTC.

V usage is TRBV4-2 and J usage is TRBJ2-5; TRBD1 matches 9 bases. Trimming cost V 6 bases and J 1 base; bases outside gene matches: 12. The CDR3 contains 17 residues. Germline values: CDR1 LGHNA, CDR2 YNFKEQ. The CDR3 bases are TGTGCCAGCAGTCTCTTCCGGACAGGGGAGAGCCAAGAGACCCAGTACTTC. Amino acid sequence: CASSLFRTGESQETQYF.

The chain recombines TRBV10-3 with TRBJ1-5; TRBD1 matches at 7 bases. The CDR3 loop spans 15 amino acids. The V gene's germline CDR1 is ENHRY and CDR2 SYGVKD. V shed 2 bases and J 4 bases; nucleotides not matched to a gene: 5. The CDR3 bases are TGTGCCATCAGTGAGCCAGGGGGGGAGAATCAGCCCCAGCATTTT. Translating it yields CAISEPGGENQPQHF.

The V gene is TRBV19, the J gene TRBJ1-2; no definite D call. Looked up from germline, CDR1 is LNHDA and CDR2 is SQIVND (reference sequence). CDR3 size: 15 residues. The V end lost 6 bases, the J end lost 2 bases, and 16 bases lay between the germline ends. The CDR3 DNA reads as TGTGCCAGTAGCCCGGAAGAGCTCATCAACTATGGCTACACCTTC. This translates into CASSPEELINYGYTF.